This T cell receptor (beta chain) comes out of a study of OX40 agonist ivuxolimab in advanced cancers. Regarding the research as a whole: Ivuxolimab, which targeted the costimulatory receptor OX40 (CD134), was an agonistic, fully human IgG2 monoclonal antibody. Intravenous ivuxolimab was administered to patients every 2 weeks at six dose levels: 0.01, 0.1, 0.3, 1.5, 3 and 10 mg/kg. Of the roughly 54 dose-escalation patients, hepatocellular carcinoma was present in 19, melanoma in approximately 15, renal cell carcinoma in 9 and head and neck cancer in 9. In the dose-escalation cohort, roughly 80% of patients were male, and the mean age was around 60 years, with a range of roughly 23 to 85. Patients were allowed to have had prior anti-PD-1, anti-PD-L1 or anti-CTLA-4 therapy, and approximately 41% of the dose-escalation patients had previously received checkpoint inhibitors. Partial responses occurred in three dose-escalation patients, of whom one had hepatocellular carcinoma and two had cutaneous melanoma. The purpose of peripheral TCRbeta sequencing was to test whether ivuxolimab changed TCR sequence diversity and led to clonal T-cell expansion. The paper reports the monotherapy dose-escalation portion (N of about 56 patients) of the phase I ivuxolimab trial. Here is what the overall study found, with its caveats: Low levels of normalized T-cell clonal expansion were also seen in some patients who did not respond. After ivuxolimab, more expanded clones were found on average in CD8+ T cells than in CD4+ T cells. The antigen specificity of the clonally expanded peripheral T cells was not determined. At doses of 0.1 to 3.0 mg/kg, clonal expansion of both CD4+ and CD8+ T cells in blood was seen between baseline and week 6. In partial responders in the 0.1-3.0 mg/kg groups, normalized peripheral clonal expansion was found to be among the lowest, especially among CD8+ T cells.

Patients with a history of autoimmune disease or receiving systemic immunosuppression were excluded from the trial. Peripheral blood for TCR sequencing was drawn from every dose cohort at baseline, at cycle 4 day 1 and at cycle 7 day 1. The samples were taken from a phase I, first-in-human, multicenter, open-label dose-escalation trial of ivuxolimab. Adults with locally advanced or metastatic head and neck squamous cell, hepatocellular, melanoma or renal cell carcinoma were enrolled in the trial. Before TCR sequencing, CD4+ and CD8+ T cells were separately sorted from peripheral blood. On this clone itself: The specificity of this receptor is unknown. Base qualities are missing; no much larger clone stands one base away.

The CDR1 and CDR2 encoded by the germline V gene (reference sequence) are GTSNPN and SVGIG. CDR3 length: 15 amino acids, cysteine to phenylalanine. Only the CDR3 part of the read is kept: 45 bases, read in frame from the first base. The trim is 0 bases for V and 5 bases for J, with a gap of 15 bases between the germline ends. For sequencing of the TCRbeta CDR3 region, genomic DNA was extracted from the sorted cells. The immunoSEQ Assay was used to sequence the TCRbeta CDR3 regions. TCRdb provides this immuneACCESS table in a form limited to in-frame rearrangements. Some clones are lacking; in checked studies, under half of them reflect an unresolved V gene, and why the rest are absent is not known. This sample holds tens of thousands of clones; approximately 79% were observed only once. Jointly, the top ten make up just over 14% of the sample.

The TCR sequence derives from an adult with an advanced solid tumor such as melanoma, head and neck, liver or kidney cancer. The sequences come from CD4+ or CD8+ T cells sorted from blood, collected in a trial of the OX40 agonist ivuxolimab. The chain couples TRBV30 to TRBJ2-3; a tentative D match to TRBD2 spans 7 bases. The encoded CDR3 is CAWSVVGGAIDTQYF. The DNA sequence is TGTGCCTGGAGTGTGGTGGGGGGGGCAATAGATACGCAGTATTTT.